These 30 T cell receptor beta chains were all obtained from the same sample, sequenced in a study of T cell responses to AZD1222 COVID-19 vaccine. This table comes from immunoSEQ multiplex PCR, and its TCRdb copy is limited to in-frame clones, with some not included. The sample shows 200,000 to 250,000 clones, about 92% of them seen only once. The material sequenced was peripheral blood, taken on day 0 of MenACWY control vaccination. The receptor source for this set is an adult in good health.

The rearrangement joins TRBV28 to TRBJ2-7; TRBD1 agrees at 7 bases. The J segment lost 3 bases and the V segment lost 6 bases, leaving 8 bases of the junction unmatched. CDR3 size: 14 residues. Germline CDR1 and CDR2: MDHEN and SYDVKM. This CDR3 is CASSPPGTVYEQYF. The CDR3 region has the DNA TGTGCCAGCAGCCCTCCCGGGACAGTCTACGAGCAGTACTTC.

This clone was found once. The rearrangement links TRBV6-1 to TRBJ1-3; D gene uncertain. Germline loops: CDR1 MNHNS, CDR2 SASEGT. V was pared by 2 bases and J by 0 bases, with 8 bases between. CDR3 length equals 15 residues. For the CDR3, the DNA is TGTGCCAGCAGTGAAAACGAGATCTCTGGAAACACCATATATTTT. Translating it yields CASSENEISGNTIYF.

The rearrangement joins TRBV18 to TRBJ1-1, with D unclear. Trimming took off 3 bases at V and 7 bases at J, with 12 bases between the two ends. CDR1 and CDR2 from the germline V gene are KGHSH and LQKENI. The CDR3 has 13 amino acids. Written as DNA, the CDR3 is TGTGCCAGCTCACCCCCGGGGATAGATGAAGCTTTCTTT. The encoded protein is CASSPPGIDEAFF. Full variable domain (missing parts from reference TRBV18 and TRBJ1-1): NAGVMQNPRHLVRRRGQEARLRCSPMKGHSHVYWYRQLPEEGLKFMVYLQKENIIDESGMPKERFSAEFPKEGPSILRIQQVVRGDSAAYFCASSPPGIDEAFFGQGTRLTVV.

The chain links TRBV6-6 to TRBJ2-1; a possible D gene is TRBD1 (7 bases). The CDR3 length is 16 residues. Germline CDR1 and CDR2: MNHNY and SVGAGI (reference sequence). V was trimmed by 10 bases and J by 0 bases, leaving 19 bases between them. The CDR3 protein is CATRHPGGFSYNEQFF. The CDR3 DNA follows: TGTGCCACTAGGCACCCAGGGGGGTTCTCCTACAATGAGCAGTTCTTC.

The chain combines TRBV19 with TRBJ1-5, with 8 bases that match TRBD1. V was clipped by 5 bases and J by 2 bases; unmatched bases: 14. Germline CDR1 LNHDA, CDR2 SQIVND (reference sequence). The CDR3 covers 18 residues. The CDR3 is CASSPQSRGQRGNQPQHF. DNA for the CDR3: TGTGCCAGTAGTCCCCAATCCAGGGGGCAGAGGGGCAATCAGCCCCAGCATTTT.

The genes are TRBV20-1 and TRBJ1-2; TRBD1 agrees at 7 bases. This CDR3 spans 12 amino acids. V lost 3 bases and J lost 7; bases outside the gene matches: 5. Germline CDR1 reads DFQATT; CDR2 reads SNEGSKA (reference sequence). CDR3 coding DNA: TGCAGTGCTAGTACCGCAGGGGGTGGCTACACCTTC. Translating gives CSASTAGGGYTF.

This clone was seen a few times. This chain joins TRBV5-1 and TRBJ2-6, with D hard to call. Between the trimmed V and J ends, which lost 2 bases and 3 bases, there was a span of 18 bases. The CDR3 length is 18 residues. The germline gives CDR1 SGHRS, CDR2 YFSETQ. CDR3 sequence: CASSFPARQDRGANVLTF. The CDR3, as DNA: TGCGCCAGCAGCTTCCCCGCCCGCCAGGATCGTGGGGCCAACGTCCTGACTTTC.

The chain combines TRBV7-2 with TRBJ1-1; D is possibly TRBD1 (6 bases). Trimming removed 1 base from V and 3 bases from J, with 12 bases in between. The CDR3 has 15 amino acids. Germline CDR1 is SGHTA and CDR2 is FQGNSA. The CDR3 reads CASSLGAGVYTEAFF. CDR3 coding DNA: TGTGCCAGCAGCTTAGGTGCAGGGGTCTACACTGAAGCTTTCTTT.

V and J are TRBV6-5 and TRBJ1-1; D possibly corresponds to TRBD1 (5 bases). Deletions cut 7 bases from V and 0 bases from J, with 12 bases between. This CDR3 is 14 amino acids long. The germline CDR1 and CDR2 sequences are MNHEY and SVGAGI. CDR3 protein: CASTPDSLNTEAFF. Here the CDR3 DNA reads TGTGCCAGCACTCCCGACAGCCTGAACACTGAAGCTTTCTTT.

This chain uses TRBV24-1 with TRBJ1-5; D call uncertain. The germline V gene encodes CDR1 KGHDR and CDR2 SFDVKD. CDR3 size: 16 residues. Trimming pared 2 bases from V and 0 bases from J, leaving 10 bases between. CDR3 coding DNA: TGTGCCACCAGTGATTCAACCACGGATAGCAATCAGCCCCAGCATTTT. The encoded protein is CATSDSTTDSNQPQHF.

The CDR3 loop is CASSSRGSGGATGANVLTF. The CDR3 DNA is TGTGCCAGCAGCTCCCGTGGTAGCGGGGGGGCCACTGGGGCCAACGTCCTGACTTTC. The rearrangement links TRBV7-2 to TRBJ2-6, with TRBD2 matching 11 bases. The J segment lost 2 bases and the V segment lost 4 bases, leaving 10 bases of the junction unmatched. The CDR3 totals 19 residues. Germline lookup yields CDR1 SGHTA and CDR2 FQGNSA.

The chain recombines TRBV6-1 with TRBJ2-1; no clear D. Trimming shortened V by 1 base and J by 10 bases, and 17 bases separated the two germline ends. The V gene's germline CDR1 is MNHNS and CDR2 SASEGT. The CDR3 is 15 amino acids. The CDR3 DNA is TGTGCCAGCAGTGAAGGTTCGGCTATTCCTCGGGAGCAGTTCTTC. Translated: CASSEGSAIPREQFF.

This clone has only one observation. The chain couples TRBV7-2 to TRBJ2-7, with TRBD2 matching 7 bases. The CDR3 is 13 amino acids. Germline V CDR1 and CDR2: SGHTA, FQGNSA. Trimming cost V 4 bases and J 3 bases; bases outside gene matches: 3. The CDR3: CASSWRGSYEQYF. As DNA, the CDR3 is TGTGCCAGCAGCTGGCGGGGGAGCTACGAGCAGTACTTC.

This rearrangement joins TRBV30 to TRBJ1-6; D may be TRBD1 (5 bases). The germline gives CDR1 GTSNPN, CDR2 SVGIG (reference sequence). The CDR3 totals 13 residues. The V and J ends lost 3 bases and 5 bases respectively, with 8 bases between them. In DNA form, the CDR3 reads TGTGCCTGGAGGGGGCGGAATAATTCACCCCTCCACTTT. Its protein is CAWRGRNNSPLHF.

This clone was recorded once. V usage is TRBV2 and J usage is TRBJ2-7; D is perhaps TRBD2 (7 bases). Per the germline V gene, CDR1 is SNHLY and CDR2 is FYNNEI. V was clipped by 7 bases and J by 2 bases, with 18 bases between them. CDR3 length: 15 amino acids. CDR3 DNA sequence: TGTGCCAGCAAAAGGGGGAGGGCAGGCACCTACGAGCAGTACTTC. Protein product: CASKRGRAGTYEQYF.

The J gene is TRBJ1-1, the V gene TRBV5-1; 8 bases are shared with TRBD1. CDR1 is SGHRS and CDR2 is YFSETQ in the germline V gene. The CDR3 has 15 amino acids. Trimming removed 4 bases from V and 5 bases from J; junction bases left unmatched: 10. CDR3 sequence (DNA): TGCGCCAGCAGCCCCCGACAGGGGAGGAGAACTGAAGCTTTCTTT. Its translation is CASSPRQGRRTEAFF.

This clone has a handful of counts. The J gene is TRBJ2-1, the V gene TRBV5-5; D gene uncertain. The CDR3 loop spans 14 amino acids. Germline CDR1 SGHKS, CDR2 YYEKEE (reference sequence). The V gene lost 5 bases and the J gene lost 9 bases, with 18 bases spanning the gap. The CDR3 nucleotides read TGTGCCAGCAGTTCAGACTCGTCAGTGGGTGAGCAGTTCTTC. This encodes CASSSDSSVGEQFF.

The V call is TRBV12-3 or TRBV12-4, the J call TRBJ1-4; a weak D match, TRBD1 (6 bases). The CDR3 covers 13 residues. Trimming removed 7 bases at V and 4 bases at J, with 10 bases between. The CDR3 DNA reads as TGTGCCAGCAACGACAGGTTTAATGAAAAACTGTTTTTT. This codes for CASNDRFNEKLFF.

CDR3 in amino acids: CASSFVQGRNTEAFF. As DNA, the CDR3 is TGCGCCAGCAGCTTCGTACAGGGGAGGAACACTGAAGCTTTCTTT. V and J are TRBV5-1 and TRBJ1-1; TRBD1 aligns across 7 bases. Unmatched junction bases numbered 5, after V lost 2 bases and J lost 1 base. This CDR3 comprises 15 residues. CDR1 and CDR2 from the germline V gene are SGHRS and YFSETQ.

This clone appeared a single time. The J gene is TRBJ2-6, the V gene TRBV5-8; 8 bases fit TRBD1. V lost 5 bases, J lost 4 bases, and 11 bases stayed unmatched. The germline V gene has CDR1 SGHTS and CDR2 YDEGEE. This CDR3 spans 17 amino acids. Here the CDR3 DNA reads TGTGCCAGCAGGTTTGGACAGGGATGGGTCGGGGCCAACGTCCTGACTTTC. Residues: CASRFGQGWVGANVLTF. Full variable domain (missing parts from reference TRBV5-8 and TRBJ2-6): EAGVTQSPTHLIKTRGQQATLRCSPISGHTSVYWYQQALGLGLQFLLWYDEGEERNRGNFPPRFSGRQFPNYSSELNVNALELEDSALYLCASRFGQGWVGANVLTFGAGSRLTVL.

The chain is built from TRBV5-1 and TRBJ2-1; 10 nucleotides align to TRBD2. The CDR3 has 15 amino acids. Germline V gene data show CDR1 as SGHRS and CDR2 as YFSETQ. Unmatched junction bases numbered 5, after V lost 4 bases and J lost 4 bases. The CDR3 is CASSLSGGEYNEQFF. The CDR3 DNA reads as TGCGCCAGCAGCCTGAGCGGGGGGGAATACAATGAGCAGTTCTTC.

V usage is TRBV20-1 and J usage is TRBJ1-1; tentatively, D is TRBD1 (5 bases). The V gene lost 3 bases and the J gene lost 4 bases, with 12 bases spanning the gap. The CDR3 runs to 13 residues. CDR1 is DFQATT and CDR2 is SNEGSKA in the germline V gene (reference sequence). CDR3 in amino acids: CSASLPGTTEAFF. The CDR3 bases are TGCAGTGCTAGTCTACCCGGGACCACTGAAGCTTTCTTT.

This chain's CDR3 is CASSVEVSSYEQYF. The CDR3 coding sequence is TGTGCCAGCAGCGTAGAAGTCAGCTCCTACGAGCAGTACTTC. The chain is built from TRBV9 and TRBJ2-7; D unresolved. The CDR3 contains 14 residues. V shed 0 bases and J shed 0 bases, with 7 bases lying between them. The V gene's germline CDR1 is SGDLS and CDR2 YYNGEE.

V gene TRBV11-2 combines with J gene TRBJ2-3; tentatively, D is TRBD2 (6 bases). Trimming cost V 1 base and J 6 bases, with 11 bases left between them. Germline V gene data show CDR1 as SGHAT and CDR2 as FQNNGV. The length of the CDR3 is 14 residues. CDR3 residues: CASSLGRGMDTQYF. The CDR3 nucleotides are TGTGCCAGCAGCTTAGGGAGGGGCATGGATACGCAGTATTTT.

In its sample, this clone was seen once. The genes are TRBV2 and TRBJ2-3; no clear D. CDR3 length: 14 amino acids. V lost 4 bases and J 5 bases, leaving 13 bases between the germline ends. In germline, CDR1 is SNHLY, CDR2 FYNNEI. The CDR3 loop reads CASSGGRPQDTQYF. CDR3 nucleotide sequence: TGTGCCAGCAGTGGAGGCCGGCCTCAAGATACGCAGTATTTT.

This chain links TRBV19 with TRBJ1-6; D not resolved. The V gene's germline CDR1 is LNHDA and CDR2 SQIVND (reference sequence). V lost 8 bases and J 0 bases, leaving 5 bases between the germline ends. The CDR3 extends over 13 amino acids. The CDR3 bases are TGTGCCAGTCTCAACTCCTATAATTCACCCCTCCACTTT. It yields the protein CASLNSYNSPLHF.

This clone was observed a single time. V gene TRBV9 combines with J gene TRBJ1-4, with TRBD1 as a possible D gene (6 bases). Germline V gene sequence: CDR1 SGDLS, CDR2 YYNGEE. This CDR3 is built from 16 residues. Trimming took 4 bases from V and 3 from J, leaving 16 bases between them. The CDR3: CASSPSQGRANEKLFF. The CDR3 DNA is TGTGCCAGCAGCCCAAGTCAGGGGCGGGCTAATGAAAAACTGTTTTTT.

V gene TRBV30 combines with J gene TRBJ1-1; tentative D call: TRBD1 (6 bases). The germline gives CDR1 GTSNPN, CDR2 SVGIG (reference sequence). There are 13 residues in the CDR3. V was shortened by 1 base and J by 6 bases, with 12 bases between the two germline ends. The CDR3 coding sequence is TGTGCCTGGAGTGGTGCCGGGGGCCCTGAAGCTTTCTTT. This sequence encodes CAWSGAGGPEAFF.

The V call is TRBV19, the J call TRBJ1-5; 9 nucleotides line up with TRBD1. Germline CDR1 is LNHDA and CDR2 is SQIVND (reference sequence). Germline trimming cut 7 bases from V and 5 bases from J; bases unmatched to any gene: 3. CDR3 length: 13 residues. CDR3 residues: CASKDRGYQPQHF. The CDR3 DNA reads as TGTGCCAGTAAAGACAGGGGGTATCAGCCCCAGCATTTT.

CDR3 coding DNA: TGTGCCAGCTCACCGGGACAGAATAATCAGCCCCAGCATTTT. Translating it yields CASSPGQNNQPQHF. The chain links TRBV18 to TRBJ1-5, with 7 bases that match TRBD1. This CDR3 has 14 residues. Germline CDR1 KGHSH, CDR2 LQKENI. V was clipped by 3 bases and J by 4 bases; unmatched bases: 3.